This is a list of T cell receptor beta chains from one sample in a study of T cells in Graves' hyperthyroidism and ophthalmopathy. One entry per CDR3 protein, called by TCRdb with MiXCR from the multiplex PCR reads. Of approximately 610,000 distinct CDR3 sequences detected, roughly 15% appear once; the ten largest clones hold about 3.9%. Sequenced input: blood. All receptors come from a woman in her forties with Graves' ophthalmopathy. Both conserved end residues are part of each CDR3. The D gene is left open where the match is weak. Clone size is given for some rows only: seen once, a few or many times, or a class if the clone is expanded.

>TRBJ2-2|NA|TRBV9|NA
CASSGLITGELFF
TGTGCCAGCAGCGGCCTTATAACCGGGGAGCTGTTTTTT
>TRBJ1-1|NA|TRBV19|many
CTPRGNNTEAFF
TGTACTCCGCGGGGGAATAACACTGAAGCTTTCTTT
>TRBJ1-5|NA|TRBV15|many
CATSRDTALTQPQHF
TGTGCCACCAGCAGGGACACGGCCCTAACTCAGCCCCAGCATTTT
>TRBJ2-3|NA|TRBV12-3/TRBV12-4|NA
CASSFSRNTDTQYF
TGTGCCAGCAGTTTTTCCAGAAACACAGATACGCAGTATTTT
>TRBJ2-7|NA|TRBV10-3|few
CATRASSYEQYF
TGTGCCACGAGGGCAAGCTCCTACGAGCAGTACTTC
>TRBJ2-5|TRBD2|TRBV7-7|many
CASSLREGQETQYF
TGTGCTAGCAGCCTGAGGGAGGGCCAGGAGACCCAGTACTTC
>TRBJ1-2|TRBD1|TRBV24-1|NA
CATSDNRDRGSGNYGYTF
TGTGCCACCAGTGATAACCGGGACAGGGGATCCGGTAACTATGGCTACACCTTC
>TRBJ1-1|NA|TRBV6-5|many
CASSHGLSEAFF
TGTGCCAGCAGTCACGGACTGTCTGAAGCTTTCTTT
>TRBJ1-2|NA|TRBV6-1|many
CASSERYGYTF
TGTGCCAGCAGTGAGAGATATGGCTACACCTTC
>TRBJ1-3|NA|TRBV9|many
CASSVSGTSSGNTIYF
TGTGCCAGCAGCGTATCCGGGACAAGCTCTGGAAACACCATATATTTT
>TRBJ1-5|NA|TRBV10-3|many
CAIRGQSNQPQHF
TGTGCCATCCGAGGGCAGAGCAATCAGCCCCAGCATTTT
>TRBJ1-2|TRBD1|TRBV19|many
CASSPEGQGRRGYTF
TGTGCCAGTAGTCCGGAGGGACAGGGCAGACGTGGCTACACCTTC
>TRBJ2-7|NA|TRBV15|many
CATSRDKLEQYF
TGTGCCACCAGCAGAGATAAGCTCGAGCAGTACTTC
>TRBJ1-2|NA|TRBV20-1|many
CSAITSGRTNGYTF
TGCAGTGCTATCACATCGGGGCGGACTAATGGCTACACCTTC
>TRBJ1-3|NA|TRBV30|many
CAWSVQGTNTIYF
TGTGCCTGGAGTGTACAAGGTACCAACACCATATATTTT
>TRBJ1-5|TRBD1|TRBV19|NA
CASLGGTGASNQPQHF
TGTGCCAGCCTCGGGGGGACAGGGGCGAGCAATCAGCCCCAGCATTTT
>TRBJ1-3|TRBD1|TRBV7-2|many
CASSFPSTGKSSGNTIYF
TGTGCCAGCAGCTTCCCCTCGACAGGGAAGAGCTCTGGAAACACCATATATTTT
>TRBJ2-2|TRBD2|TRBV6-2/TRBV6-3|few
CASSPLAGDRGGELFF
TGTGCCAGCAGTCCTTTAGCGGGAGATAGGGGCGGGGAGCTGTTTTTT
>TRBJ2-5|NA|TRBV29-1|NA
CSVVGAPRETQYF
TGCAGCGTTGTGGGAGCACCGCGAGAGACCCAGTACTTC
>TRBJ1-1|NA|TRBV12-3/TRBV12-4|many
CASSSGTRNTEAFF
TGTGCCAGCAGTTCCGGGACACGTAACACTGAAGCTTTCTTT
>TRBJ2-7|TRBD1|TRBV7-2|many
CASSLGWDRDSYF
TGTGCCAGCAGCTTAGGGTGGGACAGGGATTCGTACTTC
>TRBJ1-2|NA|TRBV6-1|many
CASRVGPYGYTF
TGTGCCAGCCGTGTGGGCCCCTATGGCTACACCTTC
>TRBJ2-5|TRBD1|TRBV12-3/TRBV12-4|once
CASGTGDRETQYF
TGTGCCAGCGGGACAGGGGATCGGGAGACCCAGTACTTC
>TRBJ2-7|NA|TRBV12-3/TRBV12-4|many
CASSLGDGSYEQYF
TGTGCCAGCAGTTTAGGGGACGGGTCCTACGAGCAGTACTTC
>TRBJ2-2|NA|TRBV19|many
CATRGRTNTGELFF
TGTGCCACCCGTGGCAGAACGAACACCGGGGAGCTGTTTTTT
>TRBJ2-3|NA|TRBV6-1|many
CASTREGATDTQYF
TGTGCCAGCACGAGAGAAGGGGCCACAGATACGCAGTATTTT
>TRBJ1-1|NA|TRBV6-2/TRBV6-3|many
CASSYDVGVTEAFF
TGTGCCAGCAGTTACGACGTAGGGGTCACTGAAGCTTTCTTT